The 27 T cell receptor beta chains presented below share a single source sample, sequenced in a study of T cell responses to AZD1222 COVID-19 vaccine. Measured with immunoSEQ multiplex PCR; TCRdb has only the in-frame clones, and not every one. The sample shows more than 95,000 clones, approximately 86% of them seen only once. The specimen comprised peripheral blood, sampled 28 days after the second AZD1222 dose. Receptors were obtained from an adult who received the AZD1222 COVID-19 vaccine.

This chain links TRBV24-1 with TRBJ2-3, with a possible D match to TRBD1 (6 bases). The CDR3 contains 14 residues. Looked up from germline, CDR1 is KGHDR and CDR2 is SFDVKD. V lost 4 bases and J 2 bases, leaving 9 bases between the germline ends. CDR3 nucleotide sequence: TGTGCCACCAGTGACAGGGACACCACAGATACGCAGTATTTT. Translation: CATSDRDTTDTQYF.

The CDR3 loop reads CASSFRPVSGNTIYF. The CDR3 nucleotides are TGTGCCAGCAGTTTTCGACCTGTCTCTGGAAACACCATATATTTT. The chain employs TRBV28 and TRBJ1-3; D is unclear. CDR3 length: 15 residues. Germline CDR1 and CDR2: MDHEN and SYDVKM. V dropped 3 bases and J dropped 0 bases, with 9 bases sitting between them. Full variable domain (outside the CDR3, taken from reference TRBV28 and TRBJ1-3): DVKVTQSSRYLVKRTGEKVFLECVQDMDHENMFWYRQDPGLGLRLIYFSYDVKMKEKGDIPEGYSVSREKKERFSLILESASTNQTSMYLCASSFRPVSGNTIYFGEGSWLTVV.

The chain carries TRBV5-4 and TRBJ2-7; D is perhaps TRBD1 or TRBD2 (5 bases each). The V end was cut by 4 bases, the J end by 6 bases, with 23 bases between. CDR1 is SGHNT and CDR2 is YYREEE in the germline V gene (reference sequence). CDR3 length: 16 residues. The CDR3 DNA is TGTGCCAGCAGCCGTACCGCCGGGACCCGCGGGCTCGAGCAGTACTTC. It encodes CASSRTAGTRGLEQYF.

CDR3 sequence (DNA): TGTGCCATCAGTGCACGAGCGGGGGCCGAAAACACCGGGGAGCTGTTTTTT. Its protein is CAISARAGAENTGELFF. The rearrangement links TRBV10-3 to TRBJ2-2; TRBD2 agrees at 8 bases. CDR1 and CDR2 from the germline V gene are ENHRY and SYGVKD. This CDR3 has 17 amino acids. V lost 4 bases to trimming and J lost 2 bases; unmatched junction nucleotides: 9.

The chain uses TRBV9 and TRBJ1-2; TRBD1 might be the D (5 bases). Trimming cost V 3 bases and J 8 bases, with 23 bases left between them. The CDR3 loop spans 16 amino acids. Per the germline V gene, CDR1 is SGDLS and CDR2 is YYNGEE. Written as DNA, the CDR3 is TGTGCCAGCAGCGGACACGGGACTTCTAACGGGCGGGGCTACACCTTC. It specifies CASSGHGTSNGRGYTF.

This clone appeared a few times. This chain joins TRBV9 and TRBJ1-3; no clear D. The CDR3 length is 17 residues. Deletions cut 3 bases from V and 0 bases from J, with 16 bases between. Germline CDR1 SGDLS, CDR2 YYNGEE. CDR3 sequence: CASSASTTRRSGNTIYF. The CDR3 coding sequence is TGTGCCAGCAGCGCCTCGACTACCAGGCGCTCTGGAAACACCATATATTTT.

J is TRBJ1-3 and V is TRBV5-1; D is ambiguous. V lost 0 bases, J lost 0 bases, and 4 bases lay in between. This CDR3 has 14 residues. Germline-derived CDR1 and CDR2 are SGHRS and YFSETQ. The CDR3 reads CASSLESSGNTIYF. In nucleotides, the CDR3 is TGCGCCAGCAGCTTGGAGAGCTCTGGAAACACCATATATTTT. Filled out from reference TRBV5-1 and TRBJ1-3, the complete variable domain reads KAGVTQTPRYLIKTRGQQVTLSCSPISGHRSVSWYQQTPGQGLQFLFEYFSETQRNKGNFPGRFSGRQFSNSRSEMNVSTLELGDSALYLCASSLESSGNTIYFGEGSWLTVV.

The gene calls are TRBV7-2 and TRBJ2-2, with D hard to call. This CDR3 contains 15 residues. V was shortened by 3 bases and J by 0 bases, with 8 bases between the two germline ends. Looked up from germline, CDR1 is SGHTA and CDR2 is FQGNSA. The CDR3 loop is CASSLETTNTGELFF. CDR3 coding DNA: TGTGCCAGCAGCTTGGAAACAACGAACACCGGGGAGCTGTTTTTT.

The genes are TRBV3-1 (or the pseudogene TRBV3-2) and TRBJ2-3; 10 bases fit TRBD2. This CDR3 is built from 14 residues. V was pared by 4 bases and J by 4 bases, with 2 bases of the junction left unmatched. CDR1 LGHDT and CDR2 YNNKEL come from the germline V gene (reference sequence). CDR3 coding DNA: TGTGCCAGCAGCCCGGGACTAGCGTCAGATACGCAGTATTTT. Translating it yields CASSPGLASDTQYF.

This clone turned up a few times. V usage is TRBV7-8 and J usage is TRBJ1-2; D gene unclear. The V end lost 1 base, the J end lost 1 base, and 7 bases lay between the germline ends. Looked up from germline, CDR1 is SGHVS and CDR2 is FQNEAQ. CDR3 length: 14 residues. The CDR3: CASSLDGFNYGYTF. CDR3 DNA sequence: TGTGCCAGCAGCTTAGATGGATTTAACTATGGCTACACCTTC.

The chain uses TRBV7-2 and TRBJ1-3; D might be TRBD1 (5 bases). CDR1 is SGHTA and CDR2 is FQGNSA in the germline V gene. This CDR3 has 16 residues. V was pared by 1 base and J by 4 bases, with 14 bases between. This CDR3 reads CASSLGQLGVGNTIYF. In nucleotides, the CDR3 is TGTGCCAGCAGCTTAGGACAGCTAGGAGTCGGAAACACCATATATTTT.

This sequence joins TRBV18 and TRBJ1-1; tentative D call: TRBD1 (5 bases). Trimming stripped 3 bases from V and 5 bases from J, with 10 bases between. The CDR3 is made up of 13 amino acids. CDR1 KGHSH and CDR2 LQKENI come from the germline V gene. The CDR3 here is CASSPTEGTEAFF. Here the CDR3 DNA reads TGTGCCAGCTCACCGACAGAGGGGACTGAAGCTTTCTTT.

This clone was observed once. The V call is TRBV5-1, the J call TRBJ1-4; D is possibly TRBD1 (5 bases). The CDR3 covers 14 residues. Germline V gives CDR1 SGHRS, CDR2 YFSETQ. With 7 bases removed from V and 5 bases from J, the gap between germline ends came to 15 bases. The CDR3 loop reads CASGTGQVNEKLFF. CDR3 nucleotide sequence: TGCGCCAGCGGAACCGGACAAGTAAATGAAAAACTGTTTTTT.

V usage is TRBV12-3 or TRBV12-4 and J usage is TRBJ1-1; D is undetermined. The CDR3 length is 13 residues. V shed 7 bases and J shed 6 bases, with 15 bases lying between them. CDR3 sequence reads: CASTKDATPEAFF. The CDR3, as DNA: TGTGCCAGCACTAAGGACGCCACCCCTGAAGCTTTCTTT.

CDR3 nucleotide sequence: TGTGCCAGCAGTATAACAGGGGACAGTAGAAATCAGCCCCAGCATTTT. Protein product: CASSITGDSRNQPQHF. The chain couples TRBV2 to TRBJ1-5; 7 bases are a match to TRBD1. The length of the CDR3 is 16 residues. Per germline, CDR1 SNHLY and CDR2 FYNNEI. V dropped 5 bases and J dropped 4; count of bases not matched to a gene: 11. Full variable domain (missing parts from reference TRBV2 and TRBJ1-5): EPEVTQTPSHQVTQMGQEVILRCVPISNHLYFYWYRQILGQKVEFLVSFYNNEISEKSEIFDDQFSVERPDGSNFTLKIRSTKLEDSAMYFCASSITGDSRNQPQHFGDGTRLSIL.

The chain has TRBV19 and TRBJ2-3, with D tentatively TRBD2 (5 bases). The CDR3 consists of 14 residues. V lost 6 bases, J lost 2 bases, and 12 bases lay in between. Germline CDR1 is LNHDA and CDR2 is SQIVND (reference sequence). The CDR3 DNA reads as TGTGCCAGTAGACTAGACATAAACACAGATACGCAGTATTTT. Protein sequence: CASRLDINTDTQYF.

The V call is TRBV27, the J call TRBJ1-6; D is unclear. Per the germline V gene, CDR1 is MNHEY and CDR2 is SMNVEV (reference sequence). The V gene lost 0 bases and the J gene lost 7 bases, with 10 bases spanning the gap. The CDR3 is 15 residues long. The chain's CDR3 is CASSLSSTANSPLHF. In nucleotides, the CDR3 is TGTGCCAGCAGTTTATCAAGTACCGCCAATTCACCCCTCCACTTT.

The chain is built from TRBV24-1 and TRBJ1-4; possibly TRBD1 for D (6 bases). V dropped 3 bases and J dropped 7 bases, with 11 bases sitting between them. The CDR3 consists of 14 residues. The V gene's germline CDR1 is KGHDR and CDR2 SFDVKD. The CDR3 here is CATSDTGPTEKLFF. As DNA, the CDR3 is TGTGCCACCAGTGATACAGGGCCCACTGAAAAACTGTTTTTT.

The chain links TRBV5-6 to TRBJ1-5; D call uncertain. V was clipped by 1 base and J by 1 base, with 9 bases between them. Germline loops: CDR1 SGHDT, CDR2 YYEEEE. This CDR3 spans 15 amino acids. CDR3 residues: CASSLKGRSNQPQHF. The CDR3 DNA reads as TGTGCCAGCAGCTTGAAGGGTAGAAGCAATCAGCCCCAGCATTTT.

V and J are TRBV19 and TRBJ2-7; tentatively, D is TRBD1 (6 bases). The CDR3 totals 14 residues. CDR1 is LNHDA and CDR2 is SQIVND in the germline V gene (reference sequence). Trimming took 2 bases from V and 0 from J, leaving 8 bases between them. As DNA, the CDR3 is TGTGCCAGTAGTATAACAGGGAGCTCCTACGAGCAGTACTTC. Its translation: CASSITGSSYEQYF.

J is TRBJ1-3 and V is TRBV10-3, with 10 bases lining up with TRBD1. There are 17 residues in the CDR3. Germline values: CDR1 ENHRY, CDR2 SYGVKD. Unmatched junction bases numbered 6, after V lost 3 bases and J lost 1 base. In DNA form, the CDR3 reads TGTGCCATCAGTGAAGCTCGGGACAGGGGATCTGGAAACACCATATATTTT. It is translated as CAISEARDRGSGNTIYF.

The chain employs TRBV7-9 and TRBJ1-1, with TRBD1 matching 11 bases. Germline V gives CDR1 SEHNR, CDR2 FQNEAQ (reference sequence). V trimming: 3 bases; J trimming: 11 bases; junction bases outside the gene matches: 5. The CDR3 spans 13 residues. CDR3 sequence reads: CASSFGQGAGAFF. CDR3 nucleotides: TGTGCCAGCAGCTTTGGACAGGGGGCCGGGGCTTTCTTT. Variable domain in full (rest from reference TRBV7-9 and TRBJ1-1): DTGVSQNPRHKITKRGQNVTFRCDPISEHNRLYWYRQTLGQGPEFLTYFQNEAQLEKSRLLSDRFSAERPKGSFSTLEIQRTEQGDSAMYLCASSFGQGAGAFFGQGTRLTVV.

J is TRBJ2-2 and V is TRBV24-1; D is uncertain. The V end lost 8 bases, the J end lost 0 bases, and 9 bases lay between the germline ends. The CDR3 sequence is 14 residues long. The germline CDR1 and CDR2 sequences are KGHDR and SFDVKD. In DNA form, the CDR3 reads TGTGCCACCACAGGTCAGACGAACACCGGGGAGCTGTTTTTT. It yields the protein CATTGQTNTGELFF.

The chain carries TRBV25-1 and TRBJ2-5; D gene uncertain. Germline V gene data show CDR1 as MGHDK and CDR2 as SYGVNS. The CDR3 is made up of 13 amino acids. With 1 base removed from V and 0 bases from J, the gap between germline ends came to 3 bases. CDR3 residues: CASSESDQETQYF. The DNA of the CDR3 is TGTGCCAGCAGTGAATCAGACCAAGAGACCCAGTACTTC.

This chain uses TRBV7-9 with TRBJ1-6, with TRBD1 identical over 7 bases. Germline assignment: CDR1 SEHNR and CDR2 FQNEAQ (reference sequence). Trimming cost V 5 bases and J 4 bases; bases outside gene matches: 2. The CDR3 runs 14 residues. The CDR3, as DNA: TGTGCCAGCAGCCCGGGACAGTATAATTCACCCCTCCACTTT. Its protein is CASSPGQYNSPLHF.

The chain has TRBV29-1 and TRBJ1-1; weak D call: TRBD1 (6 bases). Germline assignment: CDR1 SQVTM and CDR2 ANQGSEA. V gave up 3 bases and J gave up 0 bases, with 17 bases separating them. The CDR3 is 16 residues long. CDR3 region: CSVESGGLSLNTEAFF. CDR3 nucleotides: TGCAGCGTTGAGAGCGGGGGGCTCTCCCTGAACACTGAAGCTTTCTTT.

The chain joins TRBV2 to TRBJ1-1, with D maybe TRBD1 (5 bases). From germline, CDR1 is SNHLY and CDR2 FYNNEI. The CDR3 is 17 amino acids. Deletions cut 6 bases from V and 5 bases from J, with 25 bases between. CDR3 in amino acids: CASSLKTMTLEGTEAFF. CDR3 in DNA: TGTGCCAGCAGCCTGAAGACGATGACCCTAGAGGGGACTGAAGCTTTCTTT.